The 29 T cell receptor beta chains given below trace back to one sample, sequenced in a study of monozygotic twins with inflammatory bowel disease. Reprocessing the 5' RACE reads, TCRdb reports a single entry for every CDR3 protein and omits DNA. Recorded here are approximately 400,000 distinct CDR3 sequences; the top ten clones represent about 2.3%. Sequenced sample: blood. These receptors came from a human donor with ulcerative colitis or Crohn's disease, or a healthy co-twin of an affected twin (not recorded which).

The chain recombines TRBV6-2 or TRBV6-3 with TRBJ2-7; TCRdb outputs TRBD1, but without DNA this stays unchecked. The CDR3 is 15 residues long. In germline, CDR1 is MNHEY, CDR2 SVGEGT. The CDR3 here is CASSDRDRDWGEQYF.

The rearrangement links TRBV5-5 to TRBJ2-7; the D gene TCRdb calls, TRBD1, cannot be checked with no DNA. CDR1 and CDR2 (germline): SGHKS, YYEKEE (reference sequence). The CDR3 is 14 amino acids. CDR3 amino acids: CASSLTTGTYEQYF.

The CDR3 protein is CASSSTSGKRDTQYF. The chain recombines TRBV28 with TRBJ2-3; TCRdb gives TRBD2 as the D gene, but with no DNA this cannot be confirmed. Germline V gene data show CDR1 as MDHEN and CDR2 as SYDVKM. The CDR3 sequence is 15 residues long.

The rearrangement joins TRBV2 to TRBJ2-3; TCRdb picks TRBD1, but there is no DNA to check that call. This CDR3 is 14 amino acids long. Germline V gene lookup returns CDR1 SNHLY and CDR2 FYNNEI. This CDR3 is CASSGGTGSDTQYF.

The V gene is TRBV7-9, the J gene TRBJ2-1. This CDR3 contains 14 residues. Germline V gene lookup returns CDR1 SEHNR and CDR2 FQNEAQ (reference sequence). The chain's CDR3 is CASVTALLYNEQFF.

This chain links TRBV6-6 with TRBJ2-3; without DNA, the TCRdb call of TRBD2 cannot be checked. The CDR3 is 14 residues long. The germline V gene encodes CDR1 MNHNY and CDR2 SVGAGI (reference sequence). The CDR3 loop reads CASTQRGRGDTQYF.

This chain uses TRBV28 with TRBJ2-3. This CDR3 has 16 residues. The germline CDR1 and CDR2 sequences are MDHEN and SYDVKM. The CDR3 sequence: CASSFSGGSSTDTQYF.

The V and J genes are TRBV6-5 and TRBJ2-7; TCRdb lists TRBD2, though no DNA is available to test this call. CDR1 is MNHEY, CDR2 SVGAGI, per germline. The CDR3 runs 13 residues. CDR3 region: CASSYGTAAEQYF.

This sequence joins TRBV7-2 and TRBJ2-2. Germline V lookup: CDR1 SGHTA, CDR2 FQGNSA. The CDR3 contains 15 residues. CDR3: CASSLVAVNTGELFF.

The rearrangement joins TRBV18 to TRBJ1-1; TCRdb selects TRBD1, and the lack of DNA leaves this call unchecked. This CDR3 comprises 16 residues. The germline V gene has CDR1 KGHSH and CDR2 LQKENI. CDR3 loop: CASSPSGTPMNTEAFF. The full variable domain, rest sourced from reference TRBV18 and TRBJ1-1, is NAGVMQNPRHLVRRRGQEARLRCSPMKGHSHVYWYRQLPEEGLKFMVYLQKENIIDESGMPKERFSAEFPKEGPSILRIQQVVRGDSAAYFCASSPSGTPMNTEAFFGQGTRLTVV.

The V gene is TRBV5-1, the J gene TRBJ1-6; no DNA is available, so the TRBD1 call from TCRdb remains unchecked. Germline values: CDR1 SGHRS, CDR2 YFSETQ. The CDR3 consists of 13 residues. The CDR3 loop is CASTDRDNSPLHF.

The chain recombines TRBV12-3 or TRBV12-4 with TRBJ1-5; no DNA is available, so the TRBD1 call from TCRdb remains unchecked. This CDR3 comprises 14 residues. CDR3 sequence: CASSTRQGYQPQHF.

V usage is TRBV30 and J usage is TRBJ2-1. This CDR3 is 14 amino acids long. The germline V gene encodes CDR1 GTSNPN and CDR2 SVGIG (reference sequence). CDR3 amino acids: CAWSPSGSYNEQFF.

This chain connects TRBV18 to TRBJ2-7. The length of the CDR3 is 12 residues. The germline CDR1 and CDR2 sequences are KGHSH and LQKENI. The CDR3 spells CASSPSILEQYF.

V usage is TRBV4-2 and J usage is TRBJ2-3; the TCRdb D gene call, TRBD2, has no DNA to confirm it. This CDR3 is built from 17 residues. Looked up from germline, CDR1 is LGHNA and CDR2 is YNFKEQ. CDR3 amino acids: CASSQDALAGGTDTQYF.

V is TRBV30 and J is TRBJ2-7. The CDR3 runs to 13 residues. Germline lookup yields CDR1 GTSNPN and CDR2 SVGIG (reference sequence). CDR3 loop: CAWSVDQTYEQYF.

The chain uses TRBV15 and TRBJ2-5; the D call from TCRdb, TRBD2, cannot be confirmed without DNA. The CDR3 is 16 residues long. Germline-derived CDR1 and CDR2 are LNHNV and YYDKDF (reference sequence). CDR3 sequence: CATSRGETSGGETQYF.

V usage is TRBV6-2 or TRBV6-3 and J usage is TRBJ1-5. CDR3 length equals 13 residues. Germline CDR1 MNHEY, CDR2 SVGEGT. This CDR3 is CASSYSENQPQHF.

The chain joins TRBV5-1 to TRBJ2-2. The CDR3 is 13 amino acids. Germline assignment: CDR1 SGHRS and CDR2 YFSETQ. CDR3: CASSPAVGGELFF.

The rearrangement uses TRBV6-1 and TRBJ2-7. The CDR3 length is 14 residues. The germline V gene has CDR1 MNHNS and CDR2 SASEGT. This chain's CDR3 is CASSKRVTAYEQYF.

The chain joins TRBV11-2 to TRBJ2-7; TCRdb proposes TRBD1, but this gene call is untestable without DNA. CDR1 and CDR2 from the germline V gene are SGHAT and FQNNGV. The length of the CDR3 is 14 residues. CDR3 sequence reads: CASSLGGQGIEQYF.

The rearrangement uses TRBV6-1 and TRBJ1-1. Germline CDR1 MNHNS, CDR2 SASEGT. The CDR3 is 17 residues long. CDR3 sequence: CASSDYRVQKWTAEAFF.

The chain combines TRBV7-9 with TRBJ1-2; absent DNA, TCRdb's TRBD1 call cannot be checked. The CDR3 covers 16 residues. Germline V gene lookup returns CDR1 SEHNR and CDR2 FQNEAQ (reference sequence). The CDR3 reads CASSRGQGLTNYGYTF.

The chain's CDR3 is CASSPWYRGPAGELFF. The rearrangement joins TRBV11-2 to TRBJ2-2; TCRdb proposes TRBD1, but this gene call is untestable without DNA. The CDR3 length is 16 residues. Per the germline V gene, CDR1 is SGHAT and CDR2 is FQNNGV.

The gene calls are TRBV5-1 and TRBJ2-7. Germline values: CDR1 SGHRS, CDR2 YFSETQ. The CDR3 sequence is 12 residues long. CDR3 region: CASSLTATEQYF.

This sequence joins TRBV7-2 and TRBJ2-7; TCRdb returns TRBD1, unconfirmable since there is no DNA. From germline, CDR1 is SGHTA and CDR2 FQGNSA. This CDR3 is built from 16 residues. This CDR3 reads CASSLAWALSSYEQYF.

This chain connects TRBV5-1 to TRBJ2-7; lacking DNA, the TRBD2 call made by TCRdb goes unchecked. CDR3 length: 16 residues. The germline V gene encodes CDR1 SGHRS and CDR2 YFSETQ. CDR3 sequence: CASSPEGRGTGYEQYF.

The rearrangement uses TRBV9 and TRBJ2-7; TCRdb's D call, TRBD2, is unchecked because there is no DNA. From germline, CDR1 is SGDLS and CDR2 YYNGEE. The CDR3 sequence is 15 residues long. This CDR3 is CASSPLASGDAEQYF.

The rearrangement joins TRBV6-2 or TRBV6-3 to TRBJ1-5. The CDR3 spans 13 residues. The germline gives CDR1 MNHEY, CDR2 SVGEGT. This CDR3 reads CASSWPLNQPQHF.